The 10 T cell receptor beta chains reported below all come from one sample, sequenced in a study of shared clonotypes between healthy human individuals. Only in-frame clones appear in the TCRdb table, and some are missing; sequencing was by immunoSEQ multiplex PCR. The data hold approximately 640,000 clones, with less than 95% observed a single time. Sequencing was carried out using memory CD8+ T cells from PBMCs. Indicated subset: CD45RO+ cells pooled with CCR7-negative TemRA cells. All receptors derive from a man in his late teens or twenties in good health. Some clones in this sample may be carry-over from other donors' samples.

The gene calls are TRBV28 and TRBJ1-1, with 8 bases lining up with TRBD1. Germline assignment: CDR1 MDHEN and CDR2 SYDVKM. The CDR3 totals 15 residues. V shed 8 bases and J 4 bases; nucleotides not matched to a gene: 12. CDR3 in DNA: TGTGCCAGCGCCCCGACAGGGGTGGGCGGCACTGAAGCTTTCTTT. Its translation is CASAPTGVGGTEAFF.

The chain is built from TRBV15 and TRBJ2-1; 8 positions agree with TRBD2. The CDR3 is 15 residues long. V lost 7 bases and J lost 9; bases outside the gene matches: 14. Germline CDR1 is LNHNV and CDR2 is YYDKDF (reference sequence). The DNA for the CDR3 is TGTGCCACCACAACCGGGACTAGTTTTCTTGCTGAGCAGTTCTTC. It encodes CATTTGTSFLAEQFF.

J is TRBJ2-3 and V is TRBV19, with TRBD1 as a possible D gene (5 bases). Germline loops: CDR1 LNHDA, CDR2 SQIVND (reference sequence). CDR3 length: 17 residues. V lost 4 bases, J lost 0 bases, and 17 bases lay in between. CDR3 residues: CASSTHPTVSSTDTQYF. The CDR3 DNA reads TGTGCCAGTAGTACACACCCGACAGTTTCTAGCACAGATACGCAGTATTTT.

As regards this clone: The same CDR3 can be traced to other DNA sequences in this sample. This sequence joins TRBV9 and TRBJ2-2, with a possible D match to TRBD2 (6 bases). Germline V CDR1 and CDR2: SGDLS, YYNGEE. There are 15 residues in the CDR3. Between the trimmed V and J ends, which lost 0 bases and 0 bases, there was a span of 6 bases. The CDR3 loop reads CASSVAGANTGELFF. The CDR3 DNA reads TGTGCCAGCAGCGTAGCGGGGGCGAACACCGGGGAGCTGTTTTTT.

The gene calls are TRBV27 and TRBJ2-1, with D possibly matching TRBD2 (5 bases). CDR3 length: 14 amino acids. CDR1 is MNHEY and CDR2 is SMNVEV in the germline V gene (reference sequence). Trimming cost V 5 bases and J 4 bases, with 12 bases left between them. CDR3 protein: CASSIGSFYNEQFF. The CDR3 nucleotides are TGTGCCAGCAGTATAGGGAGTTTTTACAATGAGCAGTTCTTC.

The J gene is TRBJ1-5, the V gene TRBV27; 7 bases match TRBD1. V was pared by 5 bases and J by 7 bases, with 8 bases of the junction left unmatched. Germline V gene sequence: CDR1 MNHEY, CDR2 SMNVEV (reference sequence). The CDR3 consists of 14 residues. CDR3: CASSIHRGGQPQHF. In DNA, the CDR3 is TGTGCCAGCAGTATACACAGGGGTGGACAGCCCCAGCATTTT.

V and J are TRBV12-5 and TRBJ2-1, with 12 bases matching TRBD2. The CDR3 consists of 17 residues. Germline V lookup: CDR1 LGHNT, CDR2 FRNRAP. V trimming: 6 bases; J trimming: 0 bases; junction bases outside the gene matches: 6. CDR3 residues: CASGSQTSGSSYNEQFF. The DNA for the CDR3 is TGTGCTAGTGGCTCTCAGACTAGCGGGAGCTCCTACAATGAGCAGTTCTTC.

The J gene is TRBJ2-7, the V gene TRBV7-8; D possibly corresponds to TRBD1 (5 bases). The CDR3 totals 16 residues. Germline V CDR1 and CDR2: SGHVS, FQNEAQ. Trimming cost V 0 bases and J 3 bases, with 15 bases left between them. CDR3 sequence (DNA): TGTGCCAGCAGCTTAGCCTTGGGCAGGGAACTCTACGAGCAGTACTTC. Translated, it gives CASSLALGRELYEQYF.

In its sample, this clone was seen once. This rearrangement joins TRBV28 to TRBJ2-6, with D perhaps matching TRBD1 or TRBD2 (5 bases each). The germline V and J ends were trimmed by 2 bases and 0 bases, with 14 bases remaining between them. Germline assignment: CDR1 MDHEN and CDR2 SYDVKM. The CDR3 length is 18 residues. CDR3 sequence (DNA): TGTGCCAGCAGTTTAGCGTGGCCGGGACCCTCTGGGGCCAACGTCCTGACTTTC. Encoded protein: CASSLAWPGPSGANVLTF. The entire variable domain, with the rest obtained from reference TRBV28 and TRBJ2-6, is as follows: DVKVTQSSRYLVKRTGEKVFLECVQDMDHENMFWYRQDPGLGLRLIYFSYDVKMKEKGDIPEGYSVSREKKERFSLILESASTNQTSMYLCASSLAWPGPSGANVLTFGAGSRLTVL.

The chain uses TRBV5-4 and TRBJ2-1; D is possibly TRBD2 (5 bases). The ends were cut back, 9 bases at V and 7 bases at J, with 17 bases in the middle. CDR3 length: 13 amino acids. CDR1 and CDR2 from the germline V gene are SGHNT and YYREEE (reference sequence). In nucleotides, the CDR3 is TGTGCCACCCCGGGATTCGCAGGTAATGAGCAGTTCTTC. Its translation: CATPGFAGNEQFF.